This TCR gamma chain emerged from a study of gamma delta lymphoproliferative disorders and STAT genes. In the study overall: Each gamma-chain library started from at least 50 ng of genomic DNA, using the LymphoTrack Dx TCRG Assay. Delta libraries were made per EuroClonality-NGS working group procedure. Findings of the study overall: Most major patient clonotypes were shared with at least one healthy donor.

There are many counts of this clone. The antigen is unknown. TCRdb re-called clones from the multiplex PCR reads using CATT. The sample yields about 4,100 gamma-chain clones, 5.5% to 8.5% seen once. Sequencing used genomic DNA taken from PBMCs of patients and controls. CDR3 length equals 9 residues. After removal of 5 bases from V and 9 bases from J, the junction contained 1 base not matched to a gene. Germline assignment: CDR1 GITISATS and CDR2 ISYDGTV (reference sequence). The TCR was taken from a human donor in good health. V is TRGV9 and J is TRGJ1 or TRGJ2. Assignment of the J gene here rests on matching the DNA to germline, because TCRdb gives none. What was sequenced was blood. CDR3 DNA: TGTGCCTTGTGGGTTAAGAAACTCTTT. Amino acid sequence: CALWVKKLF.